This T cell receptor beta chain was sequenced for a study of T cell responses to AZD1222 COVID-19 vaccine. Worth noting for this clone: What it binds is not known.

Findings of the study overall: A reported finding is that nearly half of spike-specific TCRs target unmutated variant regions.

Investigators merged groups given second doses at roughly 4 or roughly 12 weeks. Libraries were prepared by immunoSEQ multiplex PCR; TCRdb keeps only in-frame clonotypes and omits some of them. Seen here are 84,000 or so clones, around nine tenths observed once, and the top ten hold about 3.5%. Trimming pared 2 bases from V and 6 bases from J, leaving 16 bases between. The CDR3 consists of 15 residues. Germline V lookup: CDR1 SGHTA, CDR2 FQGTGA. This chain links TRBV7-3 with TRBJ1-1, with unresolved D. The specimen comprised peripheral blood, sampled 28 days after the second AZD1222 dose. The clonotype comes from an adult who received the AZD1222 COVID-19 vaccine. CDR3 DNA sequence: TGTGCCAGCAGCTTAGAGTTGACCAGTTGGGCTGAAGCTTTCTTT. Its translation: CASSLELTSWAEAFF.